This T cell receptor (beta chain) was sequenced during a study of blood T cell repertoires in COVID-19. Unmatched junction bases numbered 11, after V lost 4 bases and J lost 7 bases. The V gene's germline CDR1 is SEHNR and CDR2 FQNEAQ (reference sequence). This CDR3 is 16 amino acids long. In the source study's methods: Estimates of nucleated cell counts were drawn from the amplification of reference gene primers. Profiled with immunoSEQ multiplex PCR; TCRdb holds only in-frame clones, not every one. The V and J calls and clone size come from that table; D and trimming were worked out from the DNA. Of about 120,000 clones in the sample, 76% were seen once.

This chain joins TRBV7-9 and TRBJ2-1; 9 bases are a match to TRBD2. Sequenced: peripheral blood. The TCR comes from an elderly woman with acute or convalescent COVID-19. Here the CDR3 reads CASSSPGGGAWNEQFF. The CDR3 coding sequence is TGTGCCAGCAGCTCCCCCGGCGGGGGGGCGTGGAATGAGCAGTTCTTC.